This paragraph reports one T cell receptor (beta chain). Which antigen it targets is not known. From cysteine to phenylalanine, the CDR3 is 15 amino acids long. A DNA sequence was not provided. This entry belongs to a study of monozygotic twins with inflammatory bowel disease (dated by TCRdb to about 2019). General notes on the study: In total, some 30 monozygotic twin pairs made up the full study: 19 Danish pairs, all IBD-discordant, plus nine German pairs, of which four were IBD-concordant and five were IBD-discordant. Disease-associated traits were sought mainly through comparisons between IBD patients and their genetically identical healthy co-twins within discordant pairs. Each individual had, on average, about 151 000 unique TCRalpha sequences and 181 000 unique TCRbeta sequences available for analysis.

Library preparation employed 5' RACE. Preparation of each TCR library used around 3.5 ug of total RNA. cDNA was synthesized with SMARTScribe reverse transcriptase in eight separate reactions per sample. During cDNA synthesis, unique molecular identifiers containing a 6-nucleotide sample barcode were introduced by template switching. Two nested PCRs of around 16 and 10 cycles amplified the TCRalpha and TCRbeta cDNA, and bead purification followed each PCR. Before amplification, the cDNA was treated with uracil DNA-glycosylase and purified using the QIAquick PCR purification kit. In the second PCR, Illumina TruSeq-compatible adapters and sample-specific barcodes were added. Library quality and concentration were checked on TapeStation and Qubit, and libraries were pooled at 4.5 to 5.5 ng each. Sequencing of the pooled libraries was done on an Illumina HiSeq2500 single-index Rapid Run using custom sequencing primers and 2 x 100 bp reads. In the authors' own workflow: PCR and sequencing errors were corrected by UMI-based consensus assembly using MiGEC version 1.2.6. MiXCR version 2.1.1 was used for V(D)J alignment, clonotype assembly and CDR3 extraction. To normalise gene usage, clonotype sharing and MAIT/NKT TCR abundance, the top 1000, 10 000 and 20 000 clonotypes in each sample were analysed. After downsampling to 27 000 UMIs, diversity was calculated as the inverse Simpson index using the vegan R package. Statistical testing used paired Mann-Whitney U tests on the discordant twin pairs and applied Benjamini-Hochberg correction for multiple testing. The reads were reprocessed in TCRdb, with one entry per CDR3 protein sequence and no accompanying DNA. TCRdb, rather than the study authors, made the V and J calls. The table of this sample itemizes around 200,000 distinct CDR3 sequences. The ten largest clones capture 1.5% to 2% of the sample.

From each donor, an approximately 2.4 ml peripheral blood sample was collected into PAXgene tubes and kept at -80 degrees C. Total RNA was isolated from whole blood with the PAXgene blood miRNA kit on an automated QIAcube, without T cell sorting. Peripheral blood from monozygotic twin pairs concordant or discordant for inflammatory bowel disease was subjected to deep TCRalpha and TCRbeta repertoire profiling with unique molecular barcoding. For every twin pair, smoking habits were documented, and each individual was categorised as a current, former or never smoker. The study at large found these results: Background noise and inter-individual variability may have been introduced into the repertoires by the differing immunosuppressive treatments among patients. Concordant and discordant twins showed no difference in repertoire similarity, possibly because of limited statistical power. No single strong signal or clonotype linked to IBD turned up in the results, so the idea that one exists was not supported. IBD patients shared fewer clonotypes with other individuals than healthy twins did, most markedly in patients showing signs of disease activity. Different T cell subtypes could not be distinguished in the analysis. IBD patients had lower TCRbeta repertoire diversity, measured by the inverse Simpson index, than their healthy co-twins.

Material for sequencing was blood. This TCR derives from a human donor with ulcerative colitis or Crohn's disease, or a healthy co-twin of an affected twin (not recorded which). The rearranged segments are TRBV12-3 or TRBV12-4 and TRBJ1-1; without DNA, the TCRdb call of TRBD1 cannot be checked. The CDR3 reads CASREKTGANTEAFF.